The rows below give T cell receptor beta chains drawn from one sample of a study of OX40 agonist ivuxolimab in advanced cancers. Repertoires were generated with immunoSEQ multiplex PCR, while TCRdb's copy carries only in-frame clones and drops some. The sample gives 60,000 or so clones, around 92% of which show up once; about 19% is in the top ten. Sequenced material: CD4+ or CD8+ T cells sorted from blood, taken in a trial of the OX40 agonist ivuxolimab. Receptors were obtained from an adult with an advanced solid tumor such as melanoma, head and neck, liver or kidney cancer. Each CDR3 is given with its conserved first and last residue. The D gene is left open where the match is weak. Size is stated for part of the rows, as once, few or many counts, or as a class when the clone is expanded.

TRBV7-2	-	TRBJ2-2	-	CASSFTPGELFF
TRBV30	TRBD1	TRBJ2-3	-	CAWQKDRGPRDTQYF
TRBV9	-	TRBJ2-7	-	CASSVHSGEQYF
TRBV4-2	-	TRBJ1-6	-	CASSQEGRAAYNSPLHF
TRBV29-1	-	TRBJ1-1	-	CSVASHIWAFF
TRBV7-9	-	TRBJ2-7	-	CASSLGWGTESSYEQYF
TRBV30	-	TRBJ1-5	-	CAWSVDRGSDQPQHF
TRBV6-1	-	TRBJ1-5	-	CASSERGSNQPQHF
TRBV4-1	TRBD1	TRBJ2-3	-	CASSQVPPPTGGRDTQYF
TRBV5-1	-	TRBJ1-4	-	CASSLRRGYEEKLFF
TRBV7-3	TRBD1	TRBJ2-3	-	CASSSPRDRDTDTQYF
TRBV6-5	-	TRBJ1-2	-	CASSNRYGYTF
TRBV9	-	TRBJ1-2	-	CASSVNSQRSGYGYTF
TRBV9	TRBD2	TRBJ2-7	once	CASSADSGSFSYEQYF
TRBV9	TRBD1	TRBJ1-4	-	CASSVTGGYYEKLFF
TRBV19	-	TRBJ1-1	-	CASSARQEFNTEAFF
TRBV28	-	TRBJ1-3	-	CASRWTGNTIYF
TRBV7-6	-	TRBJ2-7	-	CASSSTINREQYF
TRBV6-4	TRBD2	TRBJ2-1	-	CASSVLAGGDEQFF
TRBV7-6	TRBD2	TRBJ2-7	-	CASSLGTSGSSYEQYF
TRBV7-9	-	TRBJ2-7	once	CASSRDPSYEQYF
TRBV14	-	TRBJ2-7	-	CASSHAEAYEQYF
TRBV7-9	TRBD1	TRBJ1-4	-	CASSPGQGNEKLFF
TRBV19	TRBD2	TRBJ2-7	-	CASGGGSSYEQYF
TRBV19	-	TRBJ1-2	-	CASSIVVSGGVDGYTF
TRBV19	-	TRBJ2-1	-	CASSSLEDPNEQFF
TRBV5-1	-	TRBJ2-1	-	CASSPGVNEQFF
TRBV5-4	-	TRBJ2-7	once	CASSFGSYEQYF
TRBV7-9	-	TRBJ2-5	-	CASSLNELGAPSQYF